These T cell receptor beta chains were read from a single sample in a study of monozygotic twins with inflammatory bowel disease. TCRdb re-called the 5' RACE reads; one entry per CDR3 protein, DNA not given. The sample table sets out about 450,000 distinct CDR3 sequences. Sequenced sample: blood. These receptors came from a human donor with ulcerative colitis or Crohn's disease, or a healthy co-twin of an affected twin (not recorded which). Each CDR3 is given with its conserved first and last residue. The order of the fields is V gene, J gene, CDR3 protein.

>TRBV30|TRBJ2-1
CAWSKVIEQFF
>TRBV6-1|TRBJ2-7
CASTESTRVYEQYF
>TRBV12-3/TRBV12-4|TRBJ2-3
CASSSRGSDTQYF
>TRBV9|TRBJ2-7
CASSVARDSFSYEQYF
>TRBV20-1|TRBJ2-2
CSARPQFGSGRSTGELFF
>TRBV6-4|TRBJ2-1
CASSSWTGEQFF
>TRBV12-3/TRBV12-4|TRBJ2-1
CASSFLQGPNNEQFF
>TRBV3-1|TRBJ1-1
CASSQDTDTEAFF
>TRBV5-1|TRBJ2-2
CASSGRDRGLDGELFF
>TRBV7-3|TRBJ1-1
CASSPLGGTHEAFF
>TRBV7-2|TRBJ1-6
CASSYTYSPLHF
>TRBV15|TRBJ1-1
CATSRAGTGLNTEAFF
>TRBV5-6|TRBJ1-2
CASSLKGQGRGYGYTF
>TRBV12-2|TRBJ1-6
CASRLDGTGNPYNSPLHF
>TRBV4-3|TRBJ2-1
CASSQDKREFTYNEQFF
>TRBV3-1|TRBJ2-1
CASSNSDEQFF